Listed here is a single T cell receptor beta chain. Measured with immunoSEQ multiplex PCR; TCRdb has only the in-frame clones, and not every one. The sample includes fewer than 200,000 clones, about 83% of them seen just once. This entry comes from a study of blood T cell repertoires in COVID-19. Germline V gene sequence: CDR1 LNHDA, CDR2 SQIVND (reference sequence). The CDR3 length is 13 residues. With 6 bases clipped from V and 3 bases from J, the junction kept 5 bases outside the gene matches. The receptor was derived from a woman aged 25 to 39 who had been exposed to COVID-19. The chain employs TRBV19 and TRBJ2-7, with TRBD2 matching over 7 bases. The sequenced sample was PBMCs or T cells enriched from blood (not recorded which). The CDR3 is CASRAGENYEQYF. The DNA for the CDR3 is TGTGCCAGTAGGGCGGGGGAGAACTACGAGCAGTACTTC.